This T cell receptor (beta chain) originates from a study of shared T cell receptors in the human thymus. Trimming took off 3 bases at V and 4 bases at J, with 8 bases between the two ends. The CDR3 extends over 13 amino acids. CDR1 and CDR2 from the germline V gene are SGHRS and YFSETQ. Sequencing was performed with immunoSEQ multiplex PCR; in TCRdb, only in-frame clones are kept and a portion is missing. Of 720,000 or so clones listed, around 85% are singletons. These data also featured in a second study, about human thymus T cells. This second report adds: Thymus pieces cut out during corrective heart surgery were the tissue that was used.

The receptor comes from a girl under three years old with a congenital heart defect. The chain employs TRBV5-1 and TRBJ1-5; a possible D gene is TRBD1 (5 bases). The sequenced sample was thymocytes. The CDR3 DNA reads as TGCGCCAGCAGCTGGAAGGGGAATCAGCCCCAGCATTTT. Protein: CASSWKGNQPQHF.